Listed below are T cell receptor beta chains from one sample, sequenced in a study of T cells in Graves' hyperthyroidism and ophthalmopathy. TCRdb ran MiXCR on the multiplex PCR reads and lists one entry per CDR3 protein. The sample records about 640,000 distinct CDR3 sequences, roughly 15% being singletons. Source material: blood. The receptors come from a woman aged 45-59 years with Graves' ophthalmopathy. Each CDR3 is given with its conserved first and last residue. The order of the fields is CDR3 length, J gene, V gene, clone size, CDR3 protein. Expanded clones get a size class; other rows say once, few or many, or leave the size out.

>11|TRBJ1-1|TRBV29-1|-
CSVDRHAEAFF
>14|TRBJ2-7|TRBV27|-
CASGRAGDFYEQCF
>15|TRBJ2-1|TRBV27|once
CASSLTSGSYDEQFF
>13|TRBJ2-1|TRBV10-3|many
CAIRPQAYNEQFF
>13|TRBJ2-6|TRBV5-1|few
CASKDPGANVLTF
>16|TRBJ2-2|TRBV20-1|many
CSARDGGRVNTGELFF
>12|TRBJ1-2|TRBV4-2|-
CAAATANYGYTF
>12|TRBJ2-7|TRBV28|many
CAIGTGLYEQYF
>13|TRBJ2-7|TRBV12-3/TRBV12-4|many
CASSPAGGREQYF
>17|TRBJ2-2|TRBV14|-
CASSQDGGQGRDGELFF
>14|TRBJ2-7|TRBV7-2|few
CASSLAGRGYEQYF
>16|TRBJ2-1|TRBV7-7|many
CASSPRSRGSYNEQFF
>11|TRBJ2-1|TRBV29-1|-
CSVVGDYEQFF
>15|TRBJ1-4|TRBV7-2|many
CASSLLRGPNGKLFF
>15|TRBJ2-1|TRBV7-2|many
CASSLKAGPYNEQFF
>15|TRBJ2-1|TRBV29-1|-
CSVEDSDREVNEQFF
>13|TRBJ1-4|TRBV5-1|many
CASSFQGNEKLFF
>16|TRBJ2-2|TRBV18|many
CASSPYTAADTGELFF
>17|TRBJ2-1|TRBV7-3|many
CASSQGHPGTSEKEQFF
>16|TRBJ2-3|TRBV28|many
CASSFSLAGSTDTQYF
>16|TRBJ2-3|TRBV25-1|-
CASSELTSRELNTQYF
>16|TRBJ2-1|TRBV4-3|few
CASSPGLAGGRGEQFF
>14|TRBJ2-1|TRBV29-1|few
CSVHKQGSYNEQFF
>16|TRBJ2-2|TRBV7-3|-
CASSLGQGVYTGELFF
>13|TRBJ2-1|TRBV12-3/TRBV12-4|few
CASRVGLSNEQFF
>14|TRBJ1-4|TRBV6-1|few
CASYQGRVSEKLFF
>14|TRBJ1-6|TRBV11-2|many
CASSFDRVASPLHF
>14|TRBJ2-7|TRBV27|many
CASRLRGEFYEQYF
>16|TRBJ1-4|TRBV6-4|few
CASSDPVEDTTEKLFF
>15|TRBJ2-3|TRBV12-3/TRBV12-4|many
CASTSGLAGADTQYF
>19|TRBJ1-4|TRBV20-1|few
CSARDILKIQGAFDEKLFF
>17|TRBJ2-7|TRBV11-2|many
CASSSLTGTSGRYEQYF
>14|TRBJ2-7|TRBV28|many
CASSKAGGGGEQYF
>11|TRBJ2-2|TRBV20-1|few
CSATRTGELFF
>16|TRBJ2-3|TRBV29-1|-
CSVVGASGRGLDTQYF
>14|TRBJ2-1|TRBV10-3|many
CAIKRGDYVEEQFF
>17|TRBJ1-6|TRBV3-1|many
CASSQDYRGRVYSPLHF
>11|TRBJ1-2|TRBV19|-
CASSMNYGYTF
>15|TRBJ2-5|TRBV19|many
CASRSTDRIQETQYF
>13|TRBJ2-7|TRBV6-1|few
CASSDLRGHEQYF
>15|TRBJ1-2|TRBV10-3|many
CAISEARRTLYGYTF
>16|TRBJ2-3|TRBV7-9|many
CASSLFSGSKTDTQYF
>18|TRBJ2-7|TRBV29-1|-
CSGEGSRDRLHRSYEQYF
>15|TRBJ1-1|TRBV9|few
CASSVGGDRGWEAFF
>11|TRBJ1-3|TRBV30|many
CAWSSGNTIYF
>13|TRBJ1-1|TRBV28|many
CASSFMENTEAFF
>15|TRBJ2-1|TRBV5-5|many
CASSARPGRRNEQFF
>16|TRBJ2-1|TRBV28|-
CASSLLAGGPDNEQFF
>20|TRBJ2-1|TRBV6-2/TRBV6-3|-
CASSTVGRDRGLSSYNEQFF
>15|TRBJ1-2|TRBV7-6|-
CASSLAPLAGFGYTF
>16|TRBJ1-5|TRBV28|-
CASRHTQGASNQPQHF
>18|TRBJ2-1|TRBV28|many
CASSLGSRRGSVFNEQFF
>16|TRBJ2-3|TRBV14|-
CTSSPLAGLSTDTQYF